The 25 T cell receptor beta chains below come from one sample, sequenced in a study of response to subunit inactivated influenza vaccine (dated by TCRdb to the late 2010s). The library was made by RT-PCR. The data were produced on an Illumina HiSeq 2500. TCRdb cleaned the public reads at Q25 with fastp, built clones with MiXCR and kept in-frame beta chains. All rows with the same CDR3 protein become a single entry with the most common DNA and genes. The sample yields approximately 530,000 distinct CDR3 sequences; roughly 7.9% were counted once. Approximately 14% of the sample is in the top ten clones. The sample was PBMCs from blood, taken roughly 24 months after vaccination. All receptors derive from a man between 50 and 70 years old who received an inactivated influenza vaccine. Donor details come from another sample of the same person, matched by shared clones.

This clonotype was seen many times. This chain connects TRBV18 to TRBJ2-2; D is unresolved. Germline-derived CDR1 and CDR2 are KGHSH and LQKENI. Trimming took 3 bases from V and 2 from J, leaving 7 bases between them. The CDR3 extends over 14 amino acids. CDR3 bases: TGTGCCAGCTCACCGGAACTAAACACCGGGGAGCTGTTTTTT. Protein: CASSPELNTGELFF.

V usage is TRBV14 and J usage is TRBJ2-5; D is unresolved. The CDR3 is 12 residues long. Germline CDR1 and CDR2: SGHDN and FVKESK. V lost 3 bases and J 7 bases, leaving 9 bases between the germline ends. This CDR3 is CASSQTKWTQYF. As DNA, the CDR3 is TGTGCCAGCAGCCAGACAAAGTGGACCCAGTACTTC.

The chain uses TRBV6-5 and TRBJ2-4; TRBD1 matches at 7 bases. Germline V gene sequence: CDR1 MNHEY, CDR2 SVGAGI. V trimming: 4 bases; J trimming: 0 bases; junction bases outside the gene matches: 3. The CDR3 totals 15 residues. CDR3 nucleotide sequence: TGTGCCAGCAGTTCCTGGGACAGAGCCAAAAACATTCAGTACTTC. This encodes CASSSWDRAKNIQYF.

V usage is TRBV4-1 and J usage is TRBJ2-1, with TRBD2 matching 9 bases. V gave up 2 bases and J gave up 6 bases; unmatched junction bases: 17. The CDR3 runs to 19 residues. The germline gives CDR1 MGHRA, CDR2 YSYEKL. CDR3 sequence (DNA): TGCGCCAGCAGCCAAAGGGTAGCGGGGGCCCTACCTGGGGCCAATGAGCAGTTCTTC. It yields the protein CASSQRVAGALPGANEQFF.

In DNA form, the CDR3 reads TGCGCCAGCAGCCAAATGGGACATCACACCGGGGAGCTGTTTTTT. Amino acid sequence: CASSQMGHHTGELFF. The chain joins TRBV5-1 to TRBJ2-2, with TRBD1 as a possible D gene (6 bases). The CDR3 runs to 15 residues. The germline V and J ends were trimmed by 4 bases and 3 bases, with 13 bases remaining between them. The germline gives CDR1 SGHRS, CDR2 YFSETQ.

The rearrangement links TRBV2 to TRBJ1-4; D not certain. This CDR3 has 12 amino acids. CDR1 is SNHLY and CDR2 is FYNNEI in the germline V gene. The germline V and J ends were trimmed by 5 bases and 8 bases, with 9 bases remaining between them. The CDR3 here is CASSLLQEKLFF. The CDR3, as DNA: TGTGCCAGCAGTCTACTACAAGAAAAACTGTTTTTT.

The gene calls are TRBV5-5 and TRBJ2-5, with 8 bases lining up with TRBD2. The length of the CDR3 is 18 residues. Germline values: CDR1 SGHKS, CDR2 YYEKEE (reference sequence). J gave up 0 bases and V 5 bases, and 15 bases lay outside the gene matches. CDR3 DNA: TGTGCCAGCAGTCCCGGGACTAGGGTCCACCAGTACCAAGAGACCCAGTACTTC. This gives the protein CASSPGTRVHQYQETQYF.

This clonotype was detected ten times or more. The chain couples TRBV7-7 to TRBJ2-2; D ambiguous. The V end lost 4 bases, the J end lost 6 bases, and 9 bases lay between the germline ends. There are 13 residues in the CDR3. The germline V gene has CDR1 SSHAT and CDR2 FNYEAQ (reference sequence). CDR3 in DNA: TGTGCCAGCAGCTCCAGAGAGGCCGGGGAGCTGTTTTTT. Encoded protein: CASSSREAGELFF. Full variable domain (missing parts from reference TRBV7-7 and TRBJ2-2): GAGVSQSPRYKVTKRGQDVTLRCDPISSHATLYWYQQALGQGPEFLTYFNYEAQPDKSGLPSDRFSAERPEGSISTLTIQRTEQRDSAMYRCASSSREAGELFFGEGSRLTVL.

The rearrangement uses TRBV20-1 and TRBJ2-4; the D call may be TRBD1 or TRBD2 (6 bases each). V dropped 0 bases and J dropped 7 bases, with 22 bases sitting between them. Germline V CDR1 and CDR2: DFQATT, SNEGSKA (reference sequence). The CDR3 consists of 17 residues. In DNA form, the CDR3 reads TGCAGTGCTAGAGACGGAACAACCAGGGGAGGTTCGAACATTCAGTACTTC. Its protein product is CSARDGTTRGGSNIQYF.

The sample holds many counts of this clonotype. The J gene is TRBJ2-1, the V gene TRBV19; D remains unclear. The CDR3 has 15 amino acids. V lost 4 bases to trimming and J lost 4 bases, with 14 bases between them. Per germline, CDR1 LNHDA and CDR2 SQIVND (reference sequence). CDR3 DNA: TGTGCCAGTAGTAGCCAAAGGAAAAGGTACAATGAGCAGTTCTTC. It codes for CASSSQRKRYNEQFF.

This chain links TRBV10-3 with TRBJ1-1; D call uncertain. Trimming took off 7 bases at V and 1 base at J, with 10 bases between the two ends. The CDR3 runs to 13 residues. Per the germline V gene, CDR1 is ENHRY and CDR2 is SYGVKD. The chain's CDR3 is CAITEARNTEAFF. The CDR3 region has the DNA TGTGCCATCACGGAGGCCCGGAACACTGAAGCTTTCTTT.

Ten or more counts support this clonotype. The chain has TRBV7-2 and TRBJ2-1, with D unresolved. The CDR3 loop spans 14 amino acids. Germline lookup yields CDR1 SGHTA and CDR2 FQGNSA. Trimming took off 2 bases at V and 4 bases at J, with 9 bases between the two ends. This CDR3 reads CASSLPLSYNEQFF. CDR3 coding DNA: TGTGCCAGCAGCTTACCCCTATCGTACAATGAGCAGTTCTTC. The whole variable domain, filled in from reference TRBV7-2 and TRBJ2-1, reads GAGVSQSPSNKVTEKGKDVELRCDPISGHTALYWYRQSLGQGLEFLIYFQGNSAPDKSGLPSDRFSAERTGGSVSTLTIQRTQQEDSAVYLCASSLPLSYNEQFFGPGTRLTVL.

This clonotype showed up just a few times. This rearrangement joins TRBV4-3 to TRBJ2-2; TRBD2 aligns across 11 bases. Germline trimming cut 3 bases from V and 5 bases from J; bases unmatched to any gene: 8. The CDR3 has 17 residues. The germline gives CDR1 LGHNA, CDR2 YSLEER. CDR3 nucleotides: TGCGCCAGCAGCCAGGACTTAGCGGGGGGGCCTACCGGGGAGCTGTTTTTT. Translated: CASSQDLAGGPTGELFF.

This clonotype was seen at least ten times. The chain has TRBV6-1 and TRBJ2-2, with 8 bases matching TRBD2. This CDR3 has 17 amino acids. V trimming: 6 bases; J trimming: 0 bases; junction bases outside the gene matches: 9. Per the germline V gene, CDR1 is MNHNS and CDR2 is SASEGT. The CDR3 sequence: CASSLTAGDPNTGELFF. CDR3 nucleotides: TGTGCCAGCAGCCTAACAGCGGGGGACCCGAACACCGGGGAGCTGTTTTTT.

Comment on this clonotype: The junction departs from the called germline gene at one end, perhaps through a read error. This chain joins TRBV4-3 and TRBJ2-1; no definite D call. Looked up from germline, CDR1 is LGHNA and CDR2 is YSLEER. This CDR3 is built from 12 residues. The CDR3 protein is CASSQDRDLRVF. CDR3 in DNA: TGCGCCAGCAGCCAAGACCGCGACCTACGGGTCTTC.

The chain combines TRBV4-1 with TRBJ1-5, with 7 bases matching TRBD1. V shed 0 bases and J 5 bases; nucleotides not matched to a gene: 10. Per germline, CDR1 MGHRA and CDR2 YSYEKL. CDR3 length equals 17 residues. CDR3 amino acids: CASSQDRWEGADQPQHF. The CDR3 nucleotides are TGCGCCAGCAGCCAAGATAGATGGGAGGGGGCGGATCAGCCCCAGCATTTT.

This clonotype was recorded a few times. The chain is built from TRBV5-4 and TRBJ1-2, with a tentative D call TRBD1 (5 bases). Germline V gene data show CDR1 as SGHNT and CDR2 as YYREEE (reference sequence). CDR3 size: 15 residues. The germline V and J ends were trimmed by 3 bases and 7 bases, with 19 bases remaining between them. The CDR3 DNA follows: TGTGCCAGCAGCTCCCCGAACAGGCTCATCTCTGGCTACACCTTC. Translation: CASSSPNRLISGYTF.

This clonotype has a count of ten or more. The chain has TRBV10-3 and TRBJ2-3; a weak D match, TRBD2 (5 bases). The length of the CDR3 is 13 residues. Per the germline V gene, CDR1 is ENHRY and CDR2 is SYGVKD. Trimming removed 7 bases from V and 5 bases from J, with 13 bases in between. The CDR3 spells CAITGLRQDTQYF. The CDR3 bases are TGTGCCATCACCGGACTCCGTCAAGATACGCAGTATTTT.

The chain joins TRBV11-2 to TRBJ2-1; D unresolved. Trimming left V 5 bases short and J 4 bases short, with 18 bases between. CDR3 size: 16 residues. Germline V gene data show CDR1 as SGHAT and CDR2 as FQNNGV. The CDR3 loop reads CASSHHGAEYYNEQFF. CDR3 coding DNA: TGTGCCAGCAGCCACCACGGCGCAGAGTATTACAATGAGCAGTTCTTC.

The table lists this clonotype with a few counts. The rearrangement joins TRBV14 to TRBJ2-1; D uncertain. CDR1 is SGHDN and CDR2 is FVKESK in the germline V gene. The CDR3 contains 13 residues. Between the trimmed V and J ends, which lost 0 bases and 4 bases, there was a span of 4 bases. The CDR3, as DNA: TGTGCCAGCAGCCAAGATTTTTACAATGAGCAGTTCTTC. As protein: CASSQDFYNEQFF. The variable domain in full, with the rest retrieved from reference TRBV14 and TRBJ2-1, is EAGVTQFPSHSVIEKGQTVTLRCDPISGHDNLYWYRRVMGKEIKFLLHFVKESKQDESGMPNNRFLAERTGGTYSTLKVQPAELEDSGVYFCASSQDFYNEQFFGPGTRLTVL.

This clonotype occurred a few times. DNA of the CDR3: TGTGCCAGCAGCCCCCGGGTAGGTGCCTACGAGCAGTACTTC. The encoded protein is CASSPRVGAYEQYF. The rearrangement joins TRBV9 to TRBJ2-7; D is uncertain. There are 14 residues in the CDR3. The germline V gene encodes CDR1 SGDLS and CDR2 YYNGEE. Trimming pared 4 bases from V and 2 bases from J, leaving 13 bases between.

This clonotype appeared many times. The gene calls are TRBV7-2 and TRBJ2-4; a weak D match, TRBD2 (5 bases). V lost 3 bases to trimming and J lost 0 bases, with 15 bases between them. The germline CDR1 and CDR2 sequences are SGHTA and FQGNSA. The CDR3 length is 17 residues. CDR3 sequence (DNA): TGTGCCAGCAGCTTCGACGCGGGTGTACTAGCCAAAAACATTCAGTACTTC. Translated, it gives CASSFDAGVLAKNIQYF.

This clonotype was observed a few times. This chain uses TRBV4-1 with TRBJ2-7; 7 bases line up with TRBD1. Trimming cost V 4 bases and J 3 bases; bases outside gene matches: 24. Germline CDR1 MGHRA, CDR2 YSYEKL. This CDR3 comprises 20 residues. CDR3 in DNA: TGCGCCAGCAGCCCGGGTCCGGGACAGAGGAGGAAACTATTAGACTACGAGCAGTACTTC. This encodes CASSPGPGQRRKLLDYEQYF.

This clonotype was counted many times. V gene TRBV20-1 combines with J gene TRBJ2-1; 8 nucleotides match TRBD2. From germline, CDR1 is DFQATT and CDR2 SNEGSKA (reference sequence). The V segment lost 6 bases and the J segment 1 base; nucleotides outside the gene matches: 8. The CDR3 has 15 residues. CDR3 sequence reads: CSAAGTSQSYNEQFF. CDR3 nucleotide sequence: TGCAGTGCAGCCGGGACTAGTCAATCCTACAATGAGCAGTTCTTC.

This clonotype was found many times. The chain has TRBV29-1 and TRBJ1-1; D perhaps matches TRBD1 (5 bases). Germline-derived CDR1 and CDR2 are SQVTM and ANQGSEA. Trimming shortened V by 5 bases and J by 2 bases, and 12 bases separated the two germline ends. The CDR3 consists of 13 residues. CDR3 sequence reads: CSVNPQGNTEAFF. The CDR3 nucleotides are TGCAGCGTTAATCCTCAGGGAAACACTGAAGCTTTCTTT.